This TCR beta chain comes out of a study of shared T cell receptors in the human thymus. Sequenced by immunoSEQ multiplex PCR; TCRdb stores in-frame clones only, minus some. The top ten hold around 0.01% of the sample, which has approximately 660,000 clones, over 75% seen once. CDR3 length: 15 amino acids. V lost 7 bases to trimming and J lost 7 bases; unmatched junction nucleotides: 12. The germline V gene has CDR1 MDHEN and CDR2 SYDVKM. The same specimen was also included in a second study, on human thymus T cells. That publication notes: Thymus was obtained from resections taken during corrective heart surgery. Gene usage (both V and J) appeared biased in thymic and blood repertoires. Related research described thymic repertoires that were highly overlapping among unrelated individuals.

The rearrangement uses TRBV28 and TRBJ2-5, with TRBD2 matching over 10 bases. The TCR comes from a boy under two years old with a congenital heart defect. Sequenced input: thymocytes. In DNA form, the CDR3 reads TGTGCCAGCACAGACGGACTAGCGGAATGGGCGACCCAGTACTTC. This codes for CASTDGLAEWATQYF. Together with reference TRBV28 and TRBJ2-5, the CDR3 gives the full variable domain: DVKVTQSSRYLVKRTGEKVFLECVQDMDHENMFWYRQDPGLGLRLIYFSYDVKMKEKGDIPEGYSVSREKKERFSLILESASTNQTSMYLCASTDGLAEWATQYFGPGTRLLVL.